The rows below give T cell receptor beta chains drawn from one sample of a study of blood T cell repertoires in COVID-19. Sequencing was performed with immunoSEQ multiplex PCR; in TCRdb, only in-frame clones are kept and a portion is missing. The sample shows fewer than 200,000 clones, about 85% of them seen only once. The material sequenced was peripheral blood. The source is a woman of 80 years or more with acute or convalescent COVID-19. Both conserved end residues are part of each CDR3. The order of the fields is V gene, J gene, clone size, D gene, CDR3 DNA, CDR3 protein. The D gene is left open where the match is weak. Not every row has a clone size; where given, it reads once, few, many or a size class.

TRBV12-1	TRBJ2-5	-	-	TGTGCCAGCAACCCGTGGACTAGCGGGAGGAAAGAGACCCAGTACTTC	CASNPWTSGRKETQYF
TRBV5-6	TRBJ1-1	-	TRBD1	TGTGCCAGCAGCCGAGACAGGGGTGGGATCGCTGAAGCTTTCTTT	CASSRDRGGIAEAFF
TRBV2	TRBJ1-4	-	TRBD1	TGTGCCAGCAGTGAAGGGGCAGGGGGCGAAAAACTGTTTTTT	CASSEGAGGEKLFF
TRBV5-4	TRBJ1-4	-	TRBD1	TGTGCCAGCAGCTTGGCATCCGGGACAGATGAAAAACTGTTTTTT	CASSLASGTDEKLFF
TRBV3-1/TRBV3-2	TRBJ2-3	-	TRBD2	TGTGCCAGCAGCTCCCCCCACAGCGGGAGGACAGATACGCAGTATTTT	CASSSPHSGRTDTQYF
TRBV9	TRBJ1-5	-	-	TGTGCCAGCAGCTCCAAAGCAGGGCGAGGTCAGCCCCAGCATTTT	CASSSKAGRGQPQHF
TRBV10-1	TRBJ2-5	-	-	TGCGCCACCAGGTGGGGGGAGGACGAGACCCAGTACTTC	CATRWGEDETQYF
TRBV10-3	TRBJ2-5	-	TRBD1	TGTGCCATCAGGAGGACAGGGCTAGGACAGACCCAGTACTTC	CAIRRTGLGQTQYF
TRBV11-3	TRBJ2-1	-	TRBD2	TGTGCCAGCAGGACAGATTGGGGCGGGACTAACAGCTCCTACAATGAGCAGTTCTTC	CASRTDWGGTNSSYNEQFF
TRBV5-8	TRBJ1-2	-	-	TGTGCCAGCAGCTTGGACCACTTGGGTACGGTGGAGGATGGCTACACCTTC	CASSLDHLGTVEDGYTF
TRBV7-2	TRBJ1-1	-	-	TGTGCCAGCAGCAGAGCGGGATGGAACACTGAAGCTTTCTTT	CASSRAGWNTEAFF
TRBV10-3	TRBJ1-2	few	TRBD1	TGTGCCATCAGTGAGGATAGGGGGCAGGATGGCTACACCTTC	CAISEDRGQDGYTF
TRBV19	TRBJ1-6	-	TRBD1	TGTGCCAGTAGTATAGACCGACAGGGGGTAGGTAATTCACCCCTCCACTTT	CASSIDRQGVGNSPLHF
TRBV19	TRBJ1-1	-	-	TGTGCCAGTAGTATGACAGGGAACACTGAAGCTTTCTTT	CASSMTGNTEAFF
TRBV7-3	TRBJ2-1	-	TRBD2	TGTGCCAGCAGCTTAAACGGGAGGATTCAAATAAATGAGCAGTTCTTC	CASSLNGRIQINEQFF
TRBV6-5	TRBJ1-1	-	-	TGTGCCAGCCTCCCTGAGGGACACCTGAACACTGAAGCTTTCTTT	CASLPEGHLNTEAFF
TRBV5-1	TRBJ1-1	-	TRBD1	TGCGCCAGCAGCTTGTTAGCCAGACAGGGGGACACTGAAGCTTTCTTT	CASSLLARQGDTEAFF
TRBV12-3/TRBV12-4	TRBJ1-2	-	-	TGTGCCAGCACGAACAGGGCAGATTCTGGCTACACCTTC	CASTNRADSGYTF
TRBV6-2/TRBV6-3	TRBJ2-3	-	-	TGTGCCAGCAGTCTTCCCCCTGATACGCAGTATTTT	CASSLPPDTQYF
TRBV7-8	TRBJ1-3	-	-	TGTGCCAGCAGCTCATACAGTGGAAACACCATATATTTT	CASSSYSGNTIYF
TRBV6-2/TRBV6-3	TRBJ2-2	-	-	TGTGCCAGCAGTTACGAGGCGTATAACACCGGGGAGCTGTTTTTT	CASSYEAYNTGELFF
TRBV19	TRBJ1-1	-	-	TGTGCCAGTAGTACCAGTGGGAGGTCGGACACTGAAGCTTTCTTT	CASSTSGRSDTEAFF
TRBV7-2	TRBJ1-2	once	TRBD1	TGTGCCAGCAGCTTAACGCAGGGACAGAGCTATGGCTACACCTTC	CASSLTQGQSYGYTF
TRBV2	TRBJ2-2	-	TRBD2	TGTGCCAGCAGTGATATCGGGAGGTCTGCTTCCGGGGAGCTGTTTTTT	CASSDIGRSASGELFF
TRBV7-9	TRBJ2-1	-	-	TGTGCCAGCAGCCTACAGGGGGAGGGCCGCTACAATGAGCAGTTCTTC	CASSLQGEGRYNEQFF
TRBV4-1	TRBJ2-7	-	-	TGCGCCAGCAGCCGGGGAGCGGAACAGTACTTC	CASSRGAEQYF
TRBV29-1	TRBJ1-1	-	-	TGCAGCGTCGCGGGTCACGCGAACACTGAAGCTTTCTTT	CSVAGHANTEAFF
TRBV5-8	TRBJ1-1	-	TRBD1	TGTGCCACCTCGATCCGAAGGGACAGTGCTTTCTTT	CATSIRRDSAFF
TRBV9	TRBJ1-2	once	-	TGTGCCAGCAGCGTAGGAGGAACAAGTGGCTACACCTTC	CASSVGGTSGYTF
TRBV5-1	TRBJ2-5	-	-	TGCGCCAGCAGCTACCAGGGCCAAAGGGAGACCCAGTACTTC	CASSYQGQRETQYF
TRBV6-5	TRBJ1-5	-	TRBD1	TGTGCCAGCCGGGACAGGGGCAGCAATCAGCCCCAGCATTTT	CASRDRGSNQPQHF
TRBV6-2/TRBV6-3	TRBJ2-7	few	-	TGTGCCAGCAGTCCCGACTCCGCGGAGCAGTACTTC	CASSPDSAEQYF
TRBV11-2	TRBJ1-1	few	-	TGTGCCAGCAGCCCACCTGGGGGGACTGAAGCTTTCTTT	CASSPPGGTEAFF
TRBV6-5	TRBJ2-5	-	TRBD1	TGTGCCAGCAGTCCCTCCGGACAGGGGGCGGAGACCCAGTACTTC	CASSPSGQGAETQYF
TRBV5-1	TRBJ1-1	-	-	TGCGCCAGCAGCTTGGGGGCCGCGAACACTGAAGCTTTCTTT	CASSLGAANTEAFF
TRBV7-3	TRBJ2-2	few	TRBD1	TGTGCCAGCAGCTTGGACCCCGGGACAGCGAACACCGGGGAGCTGTTTTTT	CASSLDPGTANTGELFF
TRBV10-2	TRBJ1-2	-	TRBD1	TGCGCCACCTCACAGGGGAACTATGGCTACACCTTC	CATSQGNYGYTF
TRBV7-9	TRBJ1-1	-	-	TGTGCCAGCAGCCGGGGGGAGAACACTGAAGCTTTCTTT	CASSRGENTEAFF
TRBV7-2	TRBJ1-3	-	-	TGTGCCAGCAGCTTAGGGGGGCCAGGGGCCGGGGGAAACACCATATATTTT	CASSLGGPGAGGNTIYF
TRBV6-7	TRBJ2-6	-	TRBD1	TGTGCCAGCAGTTCCAGGACAGGGACTGGGGCCAACGTCCTGACTTTC	CASSSRTGTGANVLTF
TRBV7-6	TRBJ1-5	-	-	TGTGCCAGCAGCTTAGGGGGGGGGAATCAGCCCCAGCATTTT	CASSLGGGNQPQHF
TRBV30	TRBJ2-2	once	TRBD2	TGTGCCTGGAGGGGACTAGCGGGACCCGGGGAGCTGTTTTTT	CAWRGLAGPGELFF
TRBV19	TRBJ1-3	-	-	TGTGCCAGTAGTGAAGGGGCTGGAAACACCATATATTTT	CASSEGAGNTIYF